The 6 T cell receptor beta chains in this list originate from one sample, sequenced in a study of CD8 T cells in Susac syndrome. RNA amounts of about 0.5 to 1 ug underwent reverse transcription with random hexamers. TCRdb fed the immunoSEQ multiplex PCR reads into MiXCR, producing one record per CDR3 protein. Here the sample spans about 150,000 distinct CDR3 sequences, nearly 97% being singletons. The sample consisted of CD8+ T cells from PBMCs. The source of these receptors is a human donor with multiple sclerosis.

CDR3 amino acids: CASSPGIAYEQYF. The CDR3, as DNA: TGTGCCAGCAGTCCCGGGATCGCCTACGAGCAGTACTTC. J is TRBJ2-7 and V is TRBV7-9, with D tentatively TRBD2 (5 bases). The CDR3 is 13 residues long. The ends were cut back, 6 bases at V and 2 bases at J, with 11 bases in the middle. Germline values: CDR1 SEHNR, CDR2 FQNEAQ (reference sequence).

CDR3 amino acids: CASSLELAGGPSTDTQYF. In DNA form, the CDR3 reads TGTGCCAGCAGCCTAGAGCTAGCGGGGGGGCCGAGCACAGATACGCAGTATTTT. The V call is TRBV4-2, the J call TRBJ2-3; 12 bases align to TRBD2. The germline V gene encodes CDR1 LGHNA and CDR2 YNFKEQ. The CDR3 totals 18 residues. The ends lost 4 bases at V and 0 bases at J; junction bases unmatched: 8.

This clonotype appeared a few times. CDR3 DNA: TGTGCCAGCAGCCAAGACTTCAATGAGCAGTTCTTC. This gives the protein CASSQDFNEQFF. This sequence joins TRBV3-1 and TRBJ2-1; D is unresolved. Germline V gene sequence: CDR1 LGHDT, CDR2 YNNKEL (reference sequence). The CDR3 extends over 12 amino acids. Between the trimmed V and J ends, which lost 0 bases and 6 bases, there was a span of 3 bases.

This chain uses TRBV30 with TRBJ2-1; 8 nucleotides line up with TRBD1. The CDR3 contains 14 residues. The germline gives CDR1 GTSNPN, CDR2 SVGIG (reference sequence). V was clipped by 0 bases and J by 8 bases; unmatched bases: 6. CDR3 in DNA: TGTGCCTGGAGTGTAACAGGGGGAAGGGATGAGCAGTTCTTC. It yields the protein CAWSVTGGRDEQFF.

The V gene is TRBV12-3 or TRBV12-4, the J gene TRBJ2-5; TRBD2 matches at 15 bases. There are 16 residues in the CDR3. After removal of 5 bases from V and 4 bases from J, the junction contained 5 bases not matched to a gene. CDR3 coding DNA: TGTGCCAGCAGTCCGGGACTAGCGGGGGGATCAGAGACCCAGTACTTC. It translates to CASSPGLAGGSETQYF.

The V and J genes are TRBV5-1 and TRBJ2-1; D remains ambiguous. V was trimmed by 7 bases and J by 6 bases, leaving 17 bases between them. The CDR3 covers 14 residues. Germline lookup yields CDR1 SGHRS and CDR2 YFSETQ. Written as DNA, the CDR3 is TGCGCCAGCTTCCGCTCGGAAATATTCAATGAGCAGTTCTTC. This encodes CASFRSEIFNEQFF.